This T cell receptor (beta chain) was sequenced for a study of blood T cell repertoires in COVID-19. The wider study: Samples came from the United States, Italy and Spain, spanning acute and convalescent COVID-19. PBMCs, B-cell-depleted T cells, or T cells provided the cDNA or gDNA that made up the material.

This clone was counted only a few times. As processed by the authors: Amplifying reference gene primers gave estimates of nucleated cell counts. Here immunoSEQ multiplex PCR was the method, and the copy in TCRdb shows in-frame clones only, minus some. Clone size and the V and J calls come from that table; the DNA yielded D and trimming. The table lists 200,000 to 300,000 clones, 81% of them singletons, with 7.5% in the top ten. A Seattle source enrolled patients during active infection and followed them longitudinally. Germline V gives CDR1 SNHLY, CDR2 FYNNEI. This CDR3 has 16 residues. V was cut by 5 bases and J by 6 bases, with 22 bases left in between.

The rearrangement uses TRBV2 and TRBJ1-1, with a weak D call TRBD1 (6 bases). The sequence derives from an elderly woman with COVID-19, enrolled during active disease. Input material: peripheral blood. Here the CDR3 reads CASSFGQLPQGAEAFF. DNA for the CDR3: TGTGCCAGCAGTTTTGGACAGCTCCCACAAGGGGCTGAAGCTTTCTTT.